The 30 T cell receptor beta chains in this list originate from one sample, sequenced in a study of T-cell reconstitution after alpha-beta-depleted transplantation in children. Unique molecular identifiers were incorporated during preparation of the TCRbeta library. One entry per CDR3 protein results from TCRdb running MiXCR on the PCR reads. Of under 750,000 distinct CDR3 sequences in the sample, roughly 23% were seen once. The source was PBMCs, mostly from graft donor cells, collected 360 days after TCRalphabeta/CD19-depleted stem cell transplant. Every receptor here comes from a boy younger than two who had a stem cell transplant for acute myeloid leukemia, so the T cells may come from the graft donor.

The chain employs TRBV4-1 and TRBJ2-2, with 7 bases lining up with TRBD2. This CDR3 spans 15 amino acids. The V gene end was trimmed by 8 bases and the J gene end by 0 bases; junction bases not matched to a gene: 6. The germline V gene has CDR1 MGHRA and CDR2 YSYEKL. CDR3 in DNA: TGCGCCAGCGAAGATCGGGGGGCGAACACCGGGGAGCTGTTTTTT. Translating it yields CASEDRGANTGELFF.

This clonotype has a count of ten or more. The chain links TRBV3-1 to TRBJ2-7; 8 bases align to TRBD1. The CDR3 consists of 14 residues. V was pared by 6 bases and J by 9 bases, with 13 bases of the junction left unmatched. CDR1 and CDR2 from the germline V gene are LGHDT and YNNKEL (reference sequence). The CDR3 DNA is TGTGCCAGCAGTACCGGGACAGGTGGGTACAGGCAGTACTTC. This translates into CASSTGTGGYRQYF.

The sample holds many counts of this clonotype. The chain has TRBV7-9 and TRBJ2-5, with D unclear. V gave up 3 bases and J gave up 2 bases, with 13 bases separating them. CDR1 and CDR2 from the germline V gene are SEHNR and FQNEAQ (reference sequence). This CDR3 comprises 15 residues. The CDR3, as DNA: TGTGCCAGCAGCTTGTCACATCCCCTTCAAGAGACCCAGTACTTC. Residues: CASSLSHPLQETQYF.

The rearrangement joins TRBV20-1 to TRBJ2-7; 7 nucleotides align to TRBD1. Germline-derived CDR1 and CDR2 are DFQATT and SNEGSKA (reference sequence). This CDR3 is built from 14 residues. J gave up 4 bases and V 1 base, and 7 bases lay outside the gene matches. CDR3 residues: CSARVTDRIYEQYV. The CDR3 bases are TGCAGTGCTAGAGTCACGGACAGGATATACGAGCAGTACGTC.

The J gene is TRBJ1-1, the V gene TRBV2; D may be TRBD1 (6 bases). This CDR3 has 12 residues. Germline V CDR1 and CDR2: SNHLY, FYNNEI. Deletions cut 8 bases from V and 4 bases from J, with 11 bases between. CDR3 DNA: TGTGCCAGCGACAGGTCCTCCACTGAAGCTTTCTTT. Translated, it gives CASDRSSTEAFF. The full variable domain, with the rest looked up from reference TRBV2 and TRBJ1-1, is EPEVTQTPSHQVTQMGQEVILRCVPISNHLYFYWYRQILGQKVEFLVSFYNNEISEKSEIFDDQFSVERPDGSNFTLKIRSTKLEDSAMYFCASDRSSTEAFFGQGTRLTVV.

The chain links TRBV20-1 to TRBJ2-2; D possibly corresponds to TRBD1 (6 bases). Germline loops: CDR1 DFQATT, CDR2 SNEGSKA (reference sequence). The CDR3 loop spans 15 amino acids. Deletions cut 1 base from V and 5 bases from J, with 14 bases between. The CDR3, as DNA: TGCAGTGCTAGAGGTTGGACAGAGGGGACCGGGGAGCTGTTTTTT. It translates to CSARGWTEGTGELFF.

The chain links TRBV20-1 to TRBJ2-3, with TRBD2 matching over 9 bases. The CDR3 length is 15 residues. Germline V CDR1 and CDR2: DFQATT, SNEGSKA (reference sequence). V lost 3 bases, J lost 2 bases, and 6 bases stayed unmatched. The CDR3 sequence is CSARATSGYTDTQYF. The DNA of the CDR3 is TGCAGTGCTAGGGCGACTAGCGGTTACACAGATACGCAGTATTTT.

V is TRBV12-3 or TRBV12-4 and J is TRBJ1-2, with a weak D call TRBD1 (6 bases). Trimming took off 6 bases at V and 8 bases at J, with 19 bases between the two ends. The CDR3 is made up of 14 amino acids. The CDR3 sequence: CASSQSPGAMGYTF. In DNA, the CDR3 is TGTGCCAGCAGCCAATCTCCAGGGGCGATGGGCTACACCTTC.

The rearrangement joins TRBV28 to TRBJ2-7; D tentatively fits TRBD1 or TRBD2 (5 bases each). The CDR3 consists of 14 residues. Germline-derived CDR1 and CDR2 are MDHEN and SYDVKM. V was shortened by 5 bases and J by 3 bases, with 14 bases between the two germline ends. The CDR3 region has the DNA TGTGCCAGCAGTCCCTCTCGGGACGGCTACGAGCAGTACGTC. It codes for CASSPSRDGYEQYV.

A few counts support this clonotype. The CDR3 sequence is CASSFRGAEQYF. The CDR3 nucleotides are TGTGCCAGCAGCTTCCGGGGGGCCGAGCAGTACTTC. J is TRBJ2-7 and V is TRBV5-5; D possibly corresponds to TRBD2 (7 bases). The CDR3 is 12 amino acids. Trimming stripped 2 bases from V and 6 bases from J, with 9 bases between. CDR1 is SGHKS, CDR2 YYEKEE, per germline (reference sequence).

The CDR3, as DNA: TGTGCCAGCAGCCAGATTGACAGTTTGAACACTGAAGCTTTCTTT. This translates into CASSQIDSLNTEAFF. The rearrangement links TRBV4-2 to TRBJ1-1; TRBD1 is a possible D gene (5 bases). Germline lookup yields CDR1 LGHNA and CDR2 YNFKEQ. Trimming left V 3 bases short and J 0 bases short, with 11 bases between. The CDR3 loop spans 15 amino acids.

This chain joins TRBV6-1 and TRBJ2-1; D unresolved. V was clipped by 8 bases and J by 9 bases, with 23 bases between them. The CDR3 sequence is 15 residues long. The germline gives CDR1 MNHNS, CDR2 SASEGT. CDR3 in DNA: TGTGCCAGCTCATCGGCCAGGCAAAGTTGGAGTGAGCAGTTCTTC. Its protein is CASSSARQSWSEQFF.

There are many counts of this clonotype. The chain couples TRBV5-6 to TRBJ2-1; no clear D. CDR3 length: 12 residues. Germline loops: CDR1 SGHDT, CDR2 YYEEEE. Deletions cut 8 bases from V and 7 bases from J, with 13 bases between. CDR3 region: CARGLGENEQFF. The DNA for the CDR3 is TGTGCCAGGGGCCTCGGCGAGAATGAGCAGTTCTTC.

As concerns this clonotype: This clone may be a read error of a much larger clone one base away. The genes are TRBV20-1 and TRBJ2-5; possibly TRBD2 for D (7 bases). The germline V gene has CDR1 DFQATT and CDR2 SNEGSKA (reference sequence). CDR3 size: 15 residues. CDR3 protein: CCARDRGGAGETQYF. DNA of the CDR3: TGCTGTGCTAGAGATCGAGGGGGGGCCGGGGAGACCCAGTACTTC.

As regards this clonotype: Since no conserved phenylalanine or tryptophan closes the CDR3, a read error is the likely cause. The CDR3 is CASSFGLGRGNYGYTI. In nucleotides, the CDR3 is TGTGCCAGCAGTTTTGGCCTGGGACGGGGGAACTATGGCTACACCATC. The V and J genes are TRBV12-3 or TRBV12-4 and TRBJ1-2; TRBD1 might be the D (5 bases). The V and J ends lost 3 bases and 2 bases respectively, with 16 bases between them. The CDR3 is 16 amino acids.

A few counts support this clonotype. This sequence joins TRBV20-1 and TRBJ2-4; 12 nucleotides align to TRBD2. Germline CDR1 and CDR2: DFQATT and SNEGSKA (reference sequence). This CDR3 is 18 amino acids long. After removal of 0 bases from V and 0 bases from J, the junction contained 6 bases not matched to a gene. CDR3: CSARDRTSGALAKNIQYF. The DNA for the CDR3 is TGCAGTGCTAGAGATCGGACTAGCGGGGCCCTAGCCAAAAACATTCAGTACTTC.

V and J are TRBV27 and TRBJ1-6; D gene ambiguous. The CDR3 totals 14 residues. Germline V gene data show CDR1 as MNHEY and CDR2 as SMNVEV (reference sequence). V was trimmed by 3 bases and J by 5 bases, leaving 8 bases between them. The CDR3 coding sequence is TGTGCCAGCAGTTTGTACAGAAATAATTCACCCCTCCACTTT. Its protein product is CASSLYRNNSPLHF.

This clonotype has at least ten counts. This chain links TRBV28 with TRBJ2-1; unclear D gene. The CDR3 has 11 amino acids. Trimming pared 8 bases from V and 7 bases from J, leaving 9 bases between. CDR1 and CDR2 from the germline V gene are MDHEN and SYDVKM. As DNA, the CDR3 is TGTGCCAGCCCCCTGGGGAATGAGCAGTTCTTC. Translated: CASPLGNEQFF. Filled out from reference TRBV28 and TRBJ2-1, the complete variable domain reads DVKVTQSSRYLVKRTGEKVFLECVQDMDHENMFWYRQDPGLGLRLIYFSYDVKMKEKGDIPEGYSVSREKKERFSLILESASTNQTSMYLCASPLGNEQFFGPGTRLTVL.

The rearrangement links TRBV28 to TRBJ1-2; 9 bases map to TRBD1. CDR1 MDHEN and CDR2 SYDVKM come from the germline V gene. V lost 5 bases, J lost 7 bases, and 14 bases stayed unmatched. This CDR3 spans 16 amino acids. In DNA form, the CDR3 reads TGTGCCAGCAGTCCAACTATGCCGGGACAGGGTTCTGGCTACACCTTC. The encoded protein is CASSPTMPGQGSGYTF.

This clonotype was counted at least ten times. V gene TRBV7-2 combines with J gene TRBJ2-2, with D possibly TRBD2 on 6 matching bases. CDR1 and CDR2 from the germline V gene are SGHTA and FQGNSA. This CDR3 spans 14 amino acids. Trimming removed 5 bases from V and 7 bases from J, with 14 bases in between. CDR3 sequence reads: CASSPLIGGGELFF. CDR3 nucleotides: TGTGCCAGCAGCCCATTGATCGGGGGCGGGGAGCTGTTTTTT.

At least ten counts were recorded for this clonotype. The rearrangement joins TRBV7-8 to TRBJ1-5, with D possibly TRBD1 on 5 matching bases. The V end was cut by 1 base, the J end by 7 bases, with 11 bases between. The CDR3 consists of 14 residues. Germline V CDR1 and CDR2: SGHVS, FQNEAQ. CDR3 loop: CASSLGRASQPQHF. The CDR3, as DNA: TGTGCCAGCAGCTTAGGCAGGGCGTCACAGCCCCAGCATTTT.

Only a few counts were recorded for this clonotype. CDR3 sequence (DNA): TGTGCCAGCAGTCTAACAAGGGACCTCCTTTACAATGAGCAGTTCTTC. Amino acids: CASSLTRDLLYNEQFF. The rearrangement uses TRBV27 and TRBJ2-1, with D perhaps assigned TRBD1 or TRBD2 (5 bases each). The length of the CDR3 is 16 residues. The germline V and J ends were trimmed by 5 bases and 4 bases, with 18 bases remaining between them. CDR1 MNHEY and CDR2 SMNVEV come from the germline V gene (reference sequence).

Only a few counts were recorded for this clonotype. One end of the junction varies from germline; a read error may be responsible. The gene calls are TRBV20-1 and TRBJ2-2, with D perhaps matching TRBD2 (6 bases). This CDR3 comprises 16 residues. CDR1 and CDR2 from the germline V gene are DFQATT and SNEGSKA (reference sequence). CDR3 region: CCARDNAGSATGELFF. CDR3 coding DNA: TGCTGTGCTAGAGATAACGCGGGAAGCGCCACCGGGGAGCTGTTTTTT.

This clonotype has a count of ten or more. The rearrangement joins TRBV29-1 to TRBJ2-3; 15 bases match TRBD2. The V and J ends lost 4 bases and 3 bases, in that order; junction bases with no gene match: 8. The germline V gene has CDR1 SQVTM and CDR2 ANQGSEA. This CDR3 has 17 amino acids. CDR3 coding DNA: TGCAGCGTTGGGTCCCGGACTAGCGGGGGGGCGACAGATACGCAGTATTTT. Its translation is CSVGSRTSGGATDTQYF.

This clonotype was recorded a few times. The V and J genes are TRBV6-5 and TRBJ2-3, with no clear D. CDR1 and CDR2 (germline): MNHEY, SVGAGI. V was shortened by 4 bases and J by 4 bases, with 12 bases between the two germline ends. CDR3 length equals 14 residues. The CDR3 loop reads CASSSGSFADTQYF. CDR3 DNA sequence: TGTGCCAGCAGTTCCGGAAGTTTTGCAGATACGCAGTATTTT.

The V gene is TRBV11-2, the J gene TRBJ1-5; D ambiguous. CDR1 is SGHAT, CDR2 FQNNGV, per germline. V lost 4 bases to trimming and J lost 1 base, with 8 bases between them. The CDR3 length is 14 residues. The chain's CDR3 is CASSSEGSNQPQHF. As DNA, the CDR3 is TGTGCCAGCAGCTCCGAAGGGAGCAATCAGCCCCAGCATTTT.

The chain links TRBV7-9 to TRBJ2-3, with 9 bases identical to TRBD1. Germline V lookup: CDR1 SEHNR, CDR2 FQNEAQ (reference sequence). V lost 5 bases and J lost 0; bases outside the gene matches: 9. The CDR3 contains 17 residues. The CDR3 sequence: CASSPAYRGPSTDTQYF. For the CDR3, the DNA is TGTGCCAGCAGCCCAGCTTACAGGGGGCCTAGCACAGATACGCAGTATTTT.

V is TRBV9 and J is TRBJ1-1; TRBD1 matches at 8 bases. Per the germline V gene, CDR1 is SGDLS and CDR2 is YYNGEE. Trimming at V came to 0 bases and at J to 4 bases, leaving 5 bases not matched to a gene. There are 15 residues in the CDR3. CDR3 nucleotides: TGTGCCAGCAGCGTAGCTTTGCAGGGGGCCACTGAAGCTTTCTTT. Protein: CASSVALQGATEAFF.

This clonotype has more than one count but fewer than ten. The chain is built from TRBV25-1 and TRBJ2-3, with TRBD2 as a possible D gene (6 bases). The CDR3 is 15 amino acids. Germline values: CDR1 MGHDK, CDR2 SYGVNS. V lost 6 bases and J lost 1, with 14 bases in between. The chain's CDR3 is CASSSGVTGTDTQYF. DNA for the CDR3: TGTGCCAGCAGCTCGGGGGTTACGGGCACAGATACGCAGTATTTT.

The rearrangement links TRBV12-3 or TRBV12-4 to TRBJ1-2, with unresolved D. Trimming took 5 bases from V and 2 from J, leaving 9 bases between them. The CDR3 extends over 13 amino acids. The CDR3 sequence is CASSTTWNYGYTF. The DNA for the CDR3 is TGTGCCAGCAGTACTACTTGGAACTATGGCTACACCTTC.